This T cell receptor (beta chain) was profiled in a study of cytomegalovirus exposure and HLA in healthy donors. Study details: Across 300 to 400 genotyped donors, about 86% landed in the Caucasian-associated ancestry cluster.

Comments on this clone: Its antigen is unknown.

The PCR had 60 Vbeta and 13 Jbeta primers. Profiled with immunoSEQ multiplex PCR; TCRdb holds only in-frame clones, not every one. The sample shows 150,000 or so clones, roughly 78% of them seen only once. The CDR3 contains 13 residues. The trim removed 2 bases at V and 6 bases at J, leaving 3 bases unmatched. Germline CDR1 SGHAT, CDR2 FQDESV (reference sequence). Study-wide results and limits: What a later analysis reportedly showed was that an Asian-associated ancestry cluster had fewer N-insertions than the approximately 670-donor mean.

Sequenced input: PBMCs. This receptor was taken from a woman between 40 and 55 years old in good health and CMV-seronegative. V is TRBV11-1 and J is TRBJ1-2; 7 bases align to TRBD1. The chain's CDR3 is CASSLTDRDGYTF. CDR3 nucleotide sequence: TGTGCCAGCAGCTTAACTGACAGGGATGGCTACACCTTC. Filled out from reference TRBV11-1 and TRBJ1-2, the complete variable domain reads EAEVAQSPRYKITEKSQAVAFWCDPISGHATLYWYRQILGQGPELLVQFQDESVVDDSQLPKDRFSAERLKGVDSTLKIQPAELGDSAMYLCASSLTDRDGYTFGSGTRLTVV.